Below, 3 T cell receptor beta chains from the same sample are listed, as sequenced in a study of blood T cell repertoires in COVID-19. Here immunoSEQ multiplex PCR was the method, and the copy in TCRdb shows in-frame clones only, minus some. Of fewer than 200,000 clones listed, 76% were seen once; the top ten hold 3.5% to 4.5%. The specimen sequenced was peripheral blood. These receptors originate from a woman older than 75 with acute or convalescent COVID-19.

The rearrangement links TRBV19 to TRBJ1-2, with TRBD1 matching over 7 bases. The CDR3 runs to 12 residues. The germline V gene encodes CDR1 LNHDA and CDR2 SQIVND (reference sequence). J lost 7 bases, V lost 7 bases, and 6 bases had no gene match. Here the CDR3 reads CASTTTGAGYTF. The CDR3 coding sequence is TGTGCCAGTACCACTACAGGGGCTGGCTACACCTTC.

The chain joins TRBV11-2 to TRBJ1-1; 8 bases are shared with TRBD1. With V trimmed by 5 bases and J by 4 bases, 6 bases remained unmatched. CDR3 length: 14 amino acids. Per germline, CDR1 SGHAT and CDR2 FQNNGV. CDR3 region: CASSGRQGTTEAFF. CDR3 nucleotides: TGTGCCAGCAGCGGCCGACAGGGGACCACTGAAGCTTTCTTT.

CDR3 loop: CASSDRGTNTGELFF. The CDR3 DNA reads as TGTGCCAGCTCCGACAGGGGGACGAACACCGGGGAGCTGTTTTTT. The chain employs TRBV2 and TRBJ2-2, with 9 bases that match TRBD1. Losses at the gene ends were 8 bases for V and 0 bases for J; bases not matched to a gene: 4. The CDR3 runs 15 residues. CDR1 SNHLY and CDR2 FYNNEI come from the germline V gene.